Listed here are 21 T cell receptor beta chains from one sample, sequenced in a study of blood T cell repertoires in COVID-19. TCRdb's table, derived via immunoSEQ multiplex PCR, lists solely in-frame clones and lacks some. This sample has approximately 200,000 clones, with approximately 85% found just once. Sequenced sample: peripheral blood. These receptors were collected from a man in his fifties who had recovered from COVID-19.

J is TRBJ1-3 and V is TRBV28, with D perhaps matching TRBD1 (5 bases). The CDR3 consists of 15 residues. Trimming shortened V by 5 bases and J by 0 bases, and 11 bases separated the two germline ends. The germline V gene encodes CDR1 MDHEN and CDR2 SYDVKM. The CDR3 region is CASSRLRVSGNTIYF. The CDR3 DNA reads TGTGCCAGCAGTCGCCTCAGGGTCTCTGGAAACACCATATATTTT.

This clone turned up a few times. The chain carries TRBV2 and TRBJ1-1, with TRBD1 as a possible D gene (6 bases). V was cut by 4 bases and J by 1 base, with 16 bases left in between. This CDR3 contains 16 residues. Germline loops: CDR1 SNHLY, CDR2 FYNNEI. The DNA for the CDR3 is TGTGCCAGCAGTGGGGGGCTTCAGGGGTCGAACACTGAAGCTTTCTTT. Residues: CASSGGLQGSNTEAFF.

The chain carries TRBV28 and TRBJ2-7; unclear D gene. Germline lookup yields CDR1 MDHEN and CDR2 SYDVKM. CDR3 size: 12 residues. Deletions cut 6 bases from V and 3 bases from J, with 9 bases between. CDR3 DNA: TGTGCCAGCAGCTCGAGGTTCTACGAGCAGTACTTC. Translated: CASSSRFYEQYF.

The chain has TRBV27 and TRBJ1-1, with 7 bases matching TRBD1. CDR3 length: 17 amino acids. In germline, CDR1 is MNHEY, CDR2 SMNVEV (reference sequence). The V gene end was trimmed by 5 bases and the J gene end by 7 bases; junction bases not matched to a gene: 19. CDR3 protein: CASSLRQGRSSIFEAFF. CDR3 in DNA: TGTGCCAGCAGTCTCCGACAGGGTCGATCGTCAATTTTTGAAGCTTTCTTT.

The chain employs TRBV6-5 and TRBJ2-1; 11 bases line up with TRBD2. The germline gives CDR1 MNHEY, CDR2 SVGAGI. The CDR3 extends over 15 amino acids. V dropped 2 bases and J dropped 6; count of bases not matched to a gene: 3. CDR3 in DNA: TGTGCCAGCAGTTACCTAGCGGGAGGAGCCAATGAGCAGTTCTTC. It specifies CASSYLAGGANEQFF.

V gene TRBV28 combines with J gene TRBJ2-4; D may be TRBD1 (6 bases). The CDR3 consists of 15 residues. Trimming cost V 8 bases and J 0 bases, with 14 bases left between them. Germline V CDR1 and CDR2: MDHEN, SYDVKM. DNA for the CDR3: TGTGCCAGCCGGACGCCCAGGGGAGCCAAAAACATTCAGTACTTC. The encoded protein is CASRTPRGAKNIQYF.

V usage is TRBV28 and J usage is TRBJ1-5; 7 nucleotides align to TRBD1. With 6 bases clipped from V and 0 bases from J, the junction kept 8 bases outside the gene matches. The CDR3 is 16 residues long. CDR1 MDHEN and CDR2 SYDVKM come from the germline V gene. CDR3 sequence (DNA): TGTGCCAGCAGGTCCGGGACAGTCCGTAGCAATCAGCCCCAGCATTTT. Its translation is CASRSGTVRSNQPQHF.

The chain employs TRBV28 and TRBJ2-2; a weak D match, TRBD2 (6 bases). V lost 2 bases and J 2 bases, leaving 9 bases between the germline ends. The CDR3 is 15 residues long. The germline gives CDR1 MDHEN, CDR2 SYDVKM. In nucleotides, the CDR3 is TGTGCCAGCAGTTTACCGGGAGTCAACACCGGGGAGCTGTTTTTT. Protein: CASSLPGVNTGELFF.

The CDR3 DNA reads TGTGCCATGTCGGAGAGAGGTTACAATGAGCAGTTCTTC. Amino acid sequence: CAMSERGYNEQFF. The V gene is TRBV10-3, the J gene TRBJ2-1; D is ambiguous. The germline CDR1 and CDR2 sequences are ENHRY and SYGVKD. The CDR3 totals 13 residues. Trimming shortened V by 9 bases and J by 4 bases, and 13 bases separated the two germline ends.

This chain connects TRBV5-4 to TRBJ2-5; TRBD2 is a possible D gene (5 bases). The CDR3 has 16 residues. The V gene's germline CDR1 is SGHNT and CDR2 YYREEE (reference sequence). Trimming removed 4 bases at V and 3 bases at J, with 19 bases between. The DNA of the CDR3 is TGTGCCAGCAGCCGGGATCTCGGAGGTTGGGAAGAGACCCAGTACTTC. Its protein product is CASSRDLGGWEETQYF.

The V call is TRBV5-1, the J call TRBJ1-1; TRBD1 agrees at 10 bases. Germline V CDR1 and CDR2: SGHRS, YFSETQ. Trimming took 5 bases from V and 4 from J; bases not matched to a gene: 5. This CDR3 is built from 14 residues. The CDR3 DNA sequence: TGCGCCAGCAGACCGACAGGGGGCGGCACTGAAGCTTTCTTT. This sequence encodes CASRPTGGGTEAFF.

The genes are TRBV7-9 and TRBJ2-1; 9 positions match TRBD2. The germline V gene encodes CDR1 SEHNR and CDR2 FQNEAQ (reference sequence). Trimming removed 5 bases from V and 5 bases from J; junction bases left unmatched: 4. This CDR3 has 14 amino acids. This chain's CDR3 is CASSLGLADNEQFF. Here the CDR3 DNA reads TGTGCCAGCAGCCTGGGACTAGCAGACAATGAGCAGTTCTTC.

The V call is TRBV28, the J call TRBJ1-6; D is ambiguous. Deletions cut 2 bases from V and 8 bases from J, with 4 bases between. CDR1 MDHEN and CDR2 SYDVKM come from the germline V gene. CDR3 length: 12 residues. The CDR3 DNA follows: TGTGCCAGCAGTTTAGGCTATTCACCCCTCCACTTT. Its translation is CASSLGYSPLHF.

The rearrangement links TRBV20-1 to TRBJ2-1; 7 bases map to TRBD2. J gave up 2 bases and V 3 bases, and 7 bases lay outside the gene matches. The CDR3 has 15 residues. Germline V lookup: CDR1 DFQATT, CDR2 SNEGSKA (reference sequence). The DNA for the CDR3 is TGCAGTGCTAGTATCACTAGCGACCCCTACAATGAGCAGTTCTTC. It codes for CSASITSDPYNEQFF.

V and J are TRBV6-2 or TRBV6-3 and TRBJ1-5; D not certain. The CDR3 runs to 14 residues. Per the germline V gene, CDR1 is MNHEY and CDR2 is SVGEGT. Between the trimmed V and J ends, which lost 2 bases and 3 bases, there was a span of 8 bases. CDR3 amino acids: CASSYGQLNQPQHF. The CDR3 coding sequence is TGTGCCAGCAGTTACGGGCAGCTCAATCAGCCCCAGCATTTT.

The chain has TRBV6-5 and TRBJ2-7; D is perhaps TRBD1 (8 bases). V lost 6 bases to trimming and J lost 5 bases, with 20 bases between them. The CDR3 contains 15 residues. From germline, CDR1 is MNHEY and CDR2 SVGAGI. As DNA, the CDR3 is TGTGCCAGCAGGACCACAGGGGGAGGGAGGGACGAGCAGTACTTC. Its protein is CASRTTGGGRDEQYF.

The rearrangement joins TRBV7-7 to TRBJ2-3; 11 bases are a match to TRBD2. The CDR3 has 16 amino acids. The germline V gene encodes CDR1 SSHAT and CDR2 FNYEAQ (reference sequence). Trimming removed 5 bases from V and 2 bases from J; junction bases left unmatched: 6. The CDR3 region is CASSQGTSGNTDTQYF. CDR3 nucleotide sequence: TGTGCCAGCAGCCAGGGGACTAGCGGAAACACAGATACGCAGTATTTT.

The CDR3 sequence: CASSMDLGQGNYGYTF. For the CDR3, the DNA is TGTGCCAGTAGTATGGACTTGGGACAGGGCAACTATGGCTACACCTTC. V is TRBV19 and J is TRBJ1-2; 9 bases are shared with TRBD1. This CDR3 comprises 16 residues. Germline V gene lookup returns CDR1 LNHDA and CDR2 SQIVND (reference sequence). Trimming removed 3 bases from V and 2 bases from J; junction bases left unmatched: 7.

The rearrangement uses TRBV5-1 and TRBJ2-3; D possibly corresponds to TRBD2 (5 bases). CDR3 size: 14 residues. Germline V lookup: CDR1 SGHRS, CDR2 YFSETQ. With 4 bases removed from V and 15 bases from J, the gap between germline ends came to 24 bases. Here the CDR3 reads CASSMTGSSLTGYF. The CDR3 DNA is TGCGCCAGCAGCATGACCGGCTCCTCTCTTACGGGATATTTT.

The table lists this clone with a few counts. The rearrangement uses TRBV7-2 and TRBJ1-2; D uncertain. CDR3 length: 13 residues. Germline V gene data show CDR1 as SGHTA and CDR2 as FQGNSA. V lost 2 bases and J 4 bases, leaving 8 bases between the germline ends. For the CDR3, the DNA is TGTGCCAGCAGCTTATCTCGGGGCTATGGCTACACCTTC. Protein sequence: CASSLSRGYGYTF.

In its sample, this clone was seen once. The chain has TRBV5-4 and TRBJ2-2, with a tentative D call TRBD1 (6 bases). This CDR3 region has 14 residues. Trimming took 5 bases from V and 1 from J, leaving 9 bases between them. CDR1 SGHNT and CDR2 YYREEE come from the germline V gene (reference sequence). The CDR3 loop is CASRKTGNTGELFF. CDR3 sequence (DNA): TGTGCCAGCAGAAAGACAGGGAACACCGGGGAGCTGTTTTTT.